The next 14 T cell receptor beta chains were all read from a single sample in a study of neurological immune-mediated disorders. TCRdb processed the 5' RACE reads anew with MiXCR; each CDR3 protein has one entry. Of 35,000 to 40,000 distinct CDR3 sequences in the sample, about 9.9% are singletons; the top ten hold 3.9%. Source material: CD4+ T cells from blood. The receptors were sampled from a woman aged 25-40 years with HTLV-1-associated myelopathy (HAM/TSP).

Many counts were recorded for this clonotype. The V gene is TRBV5-1, the J gene TRBJ1-2; tentative D call: TRBD1 (6 bases). Trimming removed 3 bases at V and 6 bases at J, with 6 bases between. CDR1 and CDR2 from the germline V gene are SGHRS and YFSETQ. CDR3 size: 11 residues. The CDR3 loop is CASSSGDGYTF. DNA for the CDR3: TGCGCCAGCAGCTCAGGGGATGGCTACACCTTC.

This clonotype appeared many times. The chain employs TRBV7-9 and TRBJ2-6, with D possibly being TRBD1 (5 bases). Deletions cut 6 bases from V and 6 bases from J, with 18 bases between. Germline assignment: CDR1 SEHNR and CDR2 FQNEAQ (reference sequence). The CDR3 has 16 amino acids. CDR3 nucleotide sequence: TGTGCCAGCAGTGTCGACAGATCTCTGTCGGCCAACGTCCTGACTTTC. It specifies CASSVDRSLSANVLTF.

This clonotype was recorded many times. The chain carries TRBV20-1 and TRBJ2-3; 7 bases match TRBD2. Losses at the gene ends were 5 bases for V and 0 bases for J; bases not matched to a gene: 5. The length of the CDR3 is 14 residues. Looked up from germline, CDR1 is DFQATT and CDR2 is SNEGSKA (reference sequence). CDR3 DNA sequence: TGCAGTGCTGTTCTCGGGGGGAGCACAGATACGCAGTATTTT. Its translation: CSAVLGGSTDTQYF.

Ten or more counts support this clonotype. The chain combines TRBV18 with TRBJ1-3; D gene uncertain. This CDR3 contains 16 residues. V lost 5 bases and J 0 bases, leaving 14 bases between the germline ends. Germline V gene sequence: CDR1 KGHSH, CDR2 LQKENI. The CDR3 spells CASSSVSDSSGNTIYF. The CDR3, as DNA: TGTGCCAGCTCATCGGTATCGGACTCCTCTGGAAACACCATATATTTT. The full variable domain, in which reference TRBV18 and TRBJ1-3 provide the parts outside the CDR3, is NAGVMQNPRHLVRRRGQEARLRCSPMKGHSHVYWYRQLPEEGLKFMVYLQKENIIDESGMPKERFSAEFPKEGPSILRIQQVVRGDSAAYFCASSSVSDSSGNTIYFGEGSWLTVV.

This chain links TRBV12-3 or TRBV12-4 with TRBJ2-2, with D possibly being TRBD2 (6 bases). V was cut by 2 bases and J by 2 bases, with 9 bases left in between. The CDR3 spans 15 residues. The CDR3 region has the DNA TGTGCCAGCAGTTTACGGGGGAGAAACACCGGGGAGCTGTTTTTT. It encodes CASSLRGRNTGELFF.

This clonotype was seen repeatedly, ten times or more. The V call is TRBV10-3, the J call TRBJ2-7; possibly TRBD1 for D (6 bases). The CDR3 runs to 13 residues. Germline loops: CDR1 ENHRY, CDR2 SYGVKD. V gave up 4 bases and J gave up 3 bases, with 10 bases separating them. The CDR3 nucleotides are TGTGCCATCAGTGGAAACAGGGACTACGAGCAGTACTTC. Translation gives CAISGNRDYEQYF.

J is TRBJ1-5 and V is TRBV29-1; unclear D gene. Germline V gene data show CDR1 as SQVTM and CDR2 as ANQGSEA. Trimming stripped 7 bases from V and 6 bases from J, with 16 bases between. The CDR3 runs 13 residues. CDR3 loop: CSAEVGAGQPQHF. In DNA, the CDR3 is TGCAGCGCCGAGGTGGGCGCGGGTCAGCCCCAGCATTTT. The complete variable domain, with remaining parts taken from reference TRBV29-1 and TRBJ1-5, reads SAVISQKPSRDICQRGTSLTIQCQVDSQVTMMFWYRQQPGQSLTLIATANQGSEATYESGFVIDKFPISRPNLTFSTLTVSNMSPEDSSIYLCSAEVGAGQPQHFGDGTRLSIL.

This clonotype turned up a few times. This could be a read error, since a much larger clone is one nucleotide away. V and J are TRBV20-1 and TRBJ2-7; 7 bases are shared with TRBD2. The V gene's germline CDR1 is DFQATT and CDR2 SNEGSKA (reference sequence). The CDR3 spans 14 residues. V shed 7 bases, J shed 6 bases, and the junction held 15 bases outside the gene matches. CDR3 coding DNA: TGCAGTGGGACCACTGCGGGGGTGGTTCCCGAGCAGTACTTC. As protein: CSGTTAGVVPEQYF.

The sample holds many counts of this clonotype. The chain recombines TRBV3-1 with TRBJ2-7; no definite D call. The germline CDR1 and CDR2 sequences are LGHDT and YNNKEL (reference sequence). V dropped 2 bases and J dropped 2 bases, with 10 bases sitting between them. This CDR3 region has 14 residues. CDR3 DNA: TGTGCCAGCAGCCAACCTCCGGCGCCCTACGAGCAGTACTTC. Protein product: CASSQPPAPYEQYF.

This clonotype occurred many times. CDR3 amino acids: CASRPDRGRSGYTF. The CDR3 DNA sequence: TGTGCCAGCAGACCCGACAGGGGGAGATCTGGCTACACCTTC. The gene calls are TRBV6-6 and TRBJ1-2; 9 bases match TRBD1. The trim removed 6 bases at V and 7 bases at J, leaving 9 bases unmatched. CDR3 length: 14 residues. Per the germline V gene, CDR1 is MNHNY and CDR2 is SVGAGI (reference sequence).

In this sample, this clonotype turned up many times. CDR3 region: CASKRTGTYEQYF. CDR3 sequence (DNA): TGTGCCAGCAAGCGGACAGGGACGTACGAGCAGTACTTC. The chain joins TRBV6-2 or TRBV6-3 to TRBJ2-7, with TRBD1 matching 8 bases. This CDR3 has 13 amino acids. With V trimmed by 7 bases and J by 4 bases, 6 bases remained unmatched. In germline, CDR1 is MNHEY, CDR2 SVGEGT.

This clonotype was observed many times. The chain joins TRBV5-1 to TRBJ1-1, with a weak D call TRBD1 (6 bases). V lost 1 base and J 1 base, leaving 11 bases between the germline ends. The CDR3 sequence is 15 residues long. Germline loops: CDR1 SGHRS, CDR2 YFSETQ. CDR3 region: CASSLQTGANTEAFF. CDR3 coding DNA: TGCGCCAGCAGCTTGCAGACAGGCGCGAACACTGAAGCTTTCTTT.

This clonotype has a handful of counts. This sequence joins TRBV5-1 and TRBJ1-4; tentatively, D is TRBD1 (5 bases). Per the germline V gene, CDR1 is SGHRS and CDR2 is YFSETQ. The CDR3 is made up of 16 amino acids. V was pared by 4 bases and J by 3 bases, with 16 bases between. The CDR3 DNA reads as TGCGCCAGCAGCCCCGAGGGACTGAGATCTAATGAAAAACTGTTTTTT. Its protein product is CASSPEGLRSNEKLFF.

This clonotype appeared many times. The J gene is TRBJ2-3, the V gene TRBV2; 12 bases match TRBD2. From germline, CDR1 is SNHLY and CDR2 FYNNEI. J was trimmed by 8 bases and V by 2 bases; bases with no gene match: 14. This CDR3 has 18 amino acids. CDR3 DNA sequence: TGTGCCAGCAGTGAACTAGCGGGGGGGCGGTTTCTTCCCGGTACGCAGTATTTT. This codes for CASSELAGGRFLPGTQYF.